This T cell receptor (beta chain) stems from a study of cytomegalovirus exposure and HLA in healthy donors. General study results and limits: Being indistinguishable, some V segments were excluded, TRBV6-2 and TRBV6-3 among them. In a later analysis, TCR beta V- and J-gene trimming was associated with a missense DCLRE1C variant. The study flagged 150 to 200 TCR beta chains as cytomegalovirus-associated.

About this clone itself: The antigen is unknown.

It was with 60 Vbeta and 13 Jbeta primers that the PCR ran. This table comes from immunoSEQ multiplex PCR, and its TCRdb copy is limited to in-frame clones, with some not included. Among about 180,000 clones listed, around 73% were seen once. V shed 5 bases and J shed 8 bases, with 18 bases lying between them. Germline values: CDR1 SGHTA, CDR2 FQGNSA. This CDR3 has 15 amino acids. The rearrangement links TRBV7-2 to TRBJ1-4; D is unresolved. This sequence was found in a man aged 55 to 70 in good health and CMV-seronegative. The source material was PBMCs. Here the CDR3 reads CASSPRAGFDEKLFF. DNA for the CDR3: TGTGCCAGCAGCCCACGGGCGGGGTTTGACGAAAAACTGTTTTTT.